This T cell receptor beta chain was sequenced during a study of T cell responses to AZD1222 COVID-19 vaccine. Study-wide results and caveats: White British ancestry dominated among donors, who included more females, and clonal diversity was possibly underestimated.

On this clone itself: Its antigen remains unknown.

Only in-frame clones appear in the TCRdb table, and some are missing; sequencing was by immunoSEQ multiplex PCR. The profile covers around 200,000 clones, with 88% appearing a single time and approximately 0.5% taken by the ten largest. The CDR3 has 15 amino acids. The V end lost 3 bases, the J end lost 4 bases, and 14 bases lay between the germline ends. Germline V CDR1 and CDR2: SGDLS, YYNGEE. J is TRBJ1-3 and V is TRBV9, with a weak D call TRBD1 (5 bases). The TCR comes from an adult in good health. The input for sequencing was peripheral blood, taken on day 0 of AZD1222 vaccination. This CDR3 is CASSAQPAGGNTIYF. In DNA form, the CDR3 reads TGTGCCAGCAGCGCGCAGCCTGCAGGGGGAAACACCATATATTTT.